Below are 3 T cell receptor beta chains sequenced from a single sample in a study of shared clonotypes between healthy human individuals. Method: immunoSEQ multiplex PCR; TCRdb's copy keeps in-frame clones and lacks some. In the table there are more than 1 million clones, roughly 74% of which are singletons. Sequenced material: memory CD4+ T cells from PBMCs. Subset of the sample: CD45RA-negative fraction. These receptors all stem from a man between 18 and 35 years old in good health. Some clones in this sample may be carry-over from other donors' samples.

This chain connects TRBV5-1 to TRBJ2-2; TRBD2 might be the D (5 bases). Germline V gene sequence: CDR1 SGHRS, CDR2 YFSETQ. CDR3 size: 14 residues. V gave up 4 bases and J gave up 4 bases, with 11 bases separating them. The CDR3 is CASSGLEVTGELFF. In DNA form, the CDR3 reads TGCGCCAGCAGCGGACTGGAAGTCACCGGGGAGCTGTTTTTT. The full variable domain, rest sourced from reference TRBV5-1 and TRBJ2-2, is KAGVTQTPRYLIKTRGQQVTLSCSPISGHRSVSWYQQTPGQGLQFLFEYFSETQRNKGNFPGRFSGRQFSNSRSEMNVSTLELGDSALYLCASSGLEVTGELFFGEGSRLTVL.

This clone has only one observation. The chain employs TRBV29-1 and TRBJ2-3, with a tentative D call TRBD2 (6 bases). The CDR3 spans 14 residues. Germline CDR1 reads SQVTM; CDR2 reads ANQGSEA. Trimming shortened V by 2 bases and J by 4 bases, and 13 bases separated the two germline ends. In DNA form, the CDR3 reads TGCAGCGTTGAAAGGGACTTGGTCGCAGATACGCAGTATTTT. Its translation: CSVERDLVADTQYF.

The V and J genes are TRBV7-2 and TRBJ1-5; TRBD1 aligns across 7 bases. Trimming at V came to 2 bases and at J to 11 bases, leaving 3 bases not matched to a gene. The CDR3 covers 12 residues. Germline CDR1 and CDR2: SGHTA and FQGNSA. The CDR3 region is CASSLTGQTQHF. CDR3 nucleotide sequence: TGTGCCAGCAGCTTAACGGGACAGACCCAGCATTTT.